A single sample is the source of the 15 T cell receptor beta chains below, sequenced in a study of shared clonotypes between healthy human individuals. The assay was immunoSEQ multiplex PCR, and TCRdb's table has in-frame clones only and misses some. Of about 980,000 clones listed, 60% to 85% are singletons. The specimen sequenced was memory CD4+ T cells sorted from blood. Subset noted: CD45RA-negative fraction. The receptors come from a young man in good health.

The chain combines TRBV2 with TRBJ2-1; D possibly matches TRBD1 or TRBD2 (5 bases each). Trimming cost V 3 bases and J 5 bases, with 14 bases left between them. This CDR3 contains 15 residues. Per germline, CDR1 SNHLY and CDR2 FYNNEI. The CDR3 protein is CASSDPGTLNNEQFF. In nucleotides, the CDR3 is TGTGCCAGCAGTGACCCCGGGACCCTTAACAATGAGCAGTTCTTC.

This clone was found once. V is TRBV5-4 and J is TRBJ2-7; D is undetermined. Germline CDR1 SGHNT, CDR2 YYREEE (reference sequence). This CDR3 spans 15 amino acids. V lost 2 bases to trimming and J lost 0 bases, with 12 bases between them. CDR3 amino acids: CASSFGGRSSYEQYF. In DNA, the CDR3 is TGTGCCAGCAGCTTCGGTGGGCGAAGCTCCTACGAGCAGTACTTC.

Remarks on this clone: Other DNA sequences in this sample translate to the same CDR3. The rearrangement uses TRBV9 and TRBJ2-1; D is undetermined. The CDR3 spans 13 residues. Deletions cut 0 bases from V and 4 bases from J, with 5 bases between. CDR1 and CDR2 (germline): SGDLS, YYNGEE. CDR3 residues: CASSVAVYNEQFF. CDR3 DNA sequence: TGTGCCAGCAGCGTAGCGGTTTACAATGAGCAGTTCTTC.

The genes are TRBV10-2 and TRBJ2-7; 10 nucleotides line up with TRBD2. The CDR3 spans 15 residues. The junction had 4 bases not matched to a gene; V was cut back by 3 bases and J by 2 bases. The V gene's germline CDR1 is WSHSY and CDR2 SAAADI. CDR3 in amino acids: CASSDFGLAAYEQYF. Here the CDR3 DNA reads TGCGCCAGCAGTGACTTCGGACTAGCGGCCTACGAGCAGTACTTC.

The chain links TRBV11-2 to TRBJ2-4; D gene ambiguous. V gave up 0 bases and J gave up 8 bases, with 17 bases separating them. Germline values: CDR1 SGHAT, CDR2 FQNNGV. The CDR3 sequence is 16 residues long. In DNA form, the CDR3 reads TGTGCCAGCAGCTTAGAGCATAGAAAGTTTTTGGACATTCAGTACTTC. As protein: CASSLEHRKFLDIQYF.

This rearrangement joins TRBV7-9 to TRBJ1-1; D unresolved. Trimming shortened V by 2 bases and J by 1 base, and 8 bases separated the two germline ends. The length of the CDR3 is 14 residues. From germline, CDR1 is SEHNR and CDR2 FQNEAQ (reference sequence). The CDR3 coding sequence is TGTGCCAGCAGCTTACTCATGGCGAACACTGAAGCTTTCTTT. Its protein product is CASSLLMANTEAFF.

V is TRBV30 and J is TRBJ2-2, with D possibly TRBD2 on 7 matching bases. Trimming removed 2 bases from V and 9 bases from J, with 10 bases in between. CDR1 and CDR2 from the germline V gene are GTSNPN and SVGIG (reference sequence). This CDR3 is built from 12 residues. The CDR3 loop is CAWSLGGRELFF. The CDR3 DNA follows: TGTGCCTGGAGTTTGGGGGGGCGGGAGCTGTTTTTT. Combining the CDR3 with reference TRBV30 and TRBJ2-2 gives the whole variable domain SQTIHQWPATLVQPVGSPLSLECTVEGTSNPNLYWYRQAAGRGLQLLFYSVGIGQISSEVPQNLSASRPQDRQFILSSKKLLLSDSGFYLCAWSLGGRELFFGEGSRLTVL.

CDR3 bases: TGTGCCAGCACCCTGACAGGGGCGGACAATCAGCCCCAGCATTTT. Amino acids: CASTLTGADNQPQHF. This chain connects TRBV27 to TRBJ1-5; 8 bases line up with TRBD1. Germline V gene sequence: CDR1 MNHEY, CDR2 SMNVEV (reference sequence). CDR3 length: 15 amino acids. Germline trimming cut 7 bases from V and 3 bases from J; bases unmatched to any gene: 8.

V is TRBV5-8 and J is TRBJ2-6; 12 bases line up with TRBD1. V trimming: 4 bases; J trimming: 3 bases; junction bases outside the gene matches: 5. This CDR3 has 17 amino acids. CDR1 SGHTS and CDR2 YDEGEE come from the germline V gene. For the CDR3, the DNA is TGTGCCAGCAGCACGGGACAGGGGGCCCTTGGGGCCAACGTCCTGACTTTC. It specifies CASSTGQGALGANVLTF.

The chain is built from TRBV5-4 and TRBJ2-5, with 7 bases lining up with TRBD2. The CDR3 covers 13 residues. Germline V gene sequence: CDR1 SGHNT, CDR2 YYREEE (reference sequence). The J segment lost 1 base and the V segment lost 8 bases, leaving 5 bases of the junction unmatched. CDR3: CARSSGVQETQYF. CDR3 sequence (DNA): TGTGCCAGATCTAGCGGAGTCCAAGAGACCCAGTACTTC.

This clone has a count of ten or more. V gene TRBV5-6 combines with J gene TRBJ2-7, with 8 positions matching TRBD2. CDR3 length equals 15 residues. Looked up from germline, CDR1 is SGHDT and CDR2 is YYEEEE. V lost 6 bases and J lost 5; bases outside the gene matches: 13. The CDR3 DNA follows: TGTGCCAGCACCCCAAGGTTCGGGGGGGATGACGAGCAGTACTTC. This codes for CASTPRFGGDDEQYF.

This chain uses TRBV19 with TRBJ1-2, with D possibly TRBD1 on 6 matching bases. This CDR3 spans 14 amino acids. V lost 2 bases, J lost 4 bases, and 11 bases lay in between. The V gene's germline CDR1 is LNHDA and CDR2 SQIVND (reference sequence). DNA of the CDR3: TGTGCCAGTAGTATAACAGGGCCCGGCTATGGCTACACCTTC. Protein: CASSITGPGYGYTF.

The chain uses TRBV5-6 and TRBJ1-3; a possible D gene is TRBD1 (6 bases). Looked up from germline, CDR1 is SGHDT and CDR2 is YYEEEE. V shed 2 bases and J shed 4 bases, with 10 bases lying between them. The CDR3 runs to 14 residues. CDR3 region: CASSLLTGGNTIYF. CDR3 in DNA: TGTGCCAGCAGCTTACTTACAGGGGGAAACACCATATATTTT. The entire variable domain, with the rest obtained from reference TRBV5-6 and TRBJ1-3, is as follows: DAGVTQSPTHLIKTRGQQVTLRCSPKSGHDTVSWYQQALGQGPQFIFQYYEEEERQRGNFPDRFSGHQFPNYSSELNVNALLLGDSALYLCASSLLTGGNTIYFGEGSWLTVV.

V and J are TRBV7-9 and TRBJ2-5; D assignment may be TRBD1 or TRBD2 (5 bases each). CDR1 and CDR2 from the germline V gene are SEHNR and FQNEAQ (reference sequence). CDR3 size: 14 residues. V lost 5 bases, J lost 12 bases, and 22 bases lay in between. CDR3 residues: CASSARPRGADKYF. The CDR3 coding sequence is TGTGCCAGCAGCGCCCGACCGAGGGGAGCGGACAAGTACTTC.

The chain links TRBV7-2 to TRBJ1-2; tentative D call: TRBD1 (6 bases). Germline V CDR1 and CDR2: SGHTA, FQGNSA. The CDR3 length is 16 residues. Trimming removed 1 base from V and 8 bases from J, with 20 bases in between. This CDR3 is CASSLVAGEVFRGYTF. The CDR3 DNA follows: TGTGCCAGCAGCTTAGTGGCAGGGGAGGTATTCAGAGGCTACACCTTC.